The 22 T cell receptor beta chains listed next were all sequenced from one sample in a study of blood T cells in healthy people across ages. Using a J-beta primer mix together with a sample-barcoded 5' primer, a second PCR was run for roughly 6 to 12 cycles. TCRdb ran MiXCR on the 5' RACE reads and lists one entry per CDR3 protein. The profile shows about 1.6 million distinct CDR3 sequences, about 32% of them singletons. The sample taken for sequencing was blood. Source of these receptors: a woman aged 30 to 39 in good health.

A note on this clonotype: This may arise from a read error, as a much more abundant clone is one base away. DNA of the CDR3: TGTGCCAGCAGCTTAGGCTTGGGTAGCGGGGAATTAAATTACGAGCAGTTCTTC. Translated, it gives CASSLGLGSGELNYEQFF. V usage is TRBV13 and J usage is TRBJ2-1; 8 nucleotides line up with TRBD2. CDR1 and CDR2 (germline): PRHDT, FYEKMQ (reference sequence). J gave up 10 bases and V 0 bases, and 17 bases lay outside the gene matches. This CDR3 is 18 amino acids long.

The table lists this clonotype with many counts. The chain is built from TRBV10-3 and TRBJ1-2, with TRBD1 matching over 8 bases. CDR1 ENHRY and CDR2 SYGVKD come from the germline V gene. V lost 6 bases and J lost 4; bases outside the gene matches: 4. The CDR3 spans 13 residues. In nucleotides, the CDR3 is TGTGCCATCAGGGAGACAGGGGCCTATGGCTACACCTTC. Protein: CAIRETGAYGYTF.

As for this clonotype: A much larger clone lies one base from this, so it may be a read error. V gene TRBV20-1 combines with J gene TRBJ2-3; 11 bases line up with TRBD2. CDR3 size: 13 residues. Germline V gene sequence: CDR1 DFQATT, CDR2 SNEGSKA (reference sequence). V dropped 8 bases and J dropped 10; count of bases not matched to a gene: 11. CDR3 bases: TGCAGTACTGGGGGACTAGCGGTAACGGCGCAGTATTTT. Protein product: CSTGGLAVTAQYF.

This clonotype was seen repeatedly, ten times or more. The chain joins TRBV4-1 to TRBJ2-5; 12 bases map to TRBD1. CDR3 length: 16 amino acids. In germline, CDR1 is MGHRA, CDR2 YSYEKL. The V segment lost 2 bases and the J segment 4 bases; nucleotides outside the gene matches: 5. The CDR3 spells CASSQSGDRGRETQYF. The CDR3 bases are TGCGCCAGCAGCCAAAGCGGGGACAGGGGGCGAGAGACCCAGTACTTC.

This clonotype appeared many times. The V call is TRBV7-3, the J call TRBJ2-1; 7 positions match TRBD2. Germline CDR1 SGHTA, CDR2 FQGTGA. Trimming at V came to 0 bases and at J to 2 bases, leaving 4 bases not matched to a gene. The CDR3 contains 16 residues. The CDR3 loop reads CASSLTGGKTYNEQFF. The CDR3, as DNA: TGTGCCAGCAGCTTAACGGGGGGGAAAACCTACAATGAGCAGTTCTTC. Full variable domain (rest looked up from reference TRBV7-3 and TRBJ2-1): GAGVSQTPSNKVTEKGKYVELRCDPISGHTALYWYRQSLGQGPEFLIYFQGTGAADDSGLPNDRFFAVRPEGSVSTLKIQRTERGDSAVYLCASSLTGGKTYNEQFFGPGTRLTVL.

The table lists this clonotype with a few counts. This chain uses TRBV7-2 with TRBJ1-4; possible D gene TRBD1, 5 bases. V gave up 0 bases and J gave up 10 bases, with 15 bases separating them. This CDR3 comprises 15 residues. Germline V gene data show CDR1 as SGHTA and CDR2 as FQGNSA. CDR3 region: CASSLADWGIGKLFF. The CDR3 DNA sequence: TGTGCCAGCAGCTTAGCGGATTGGGGGATAGGAAAACTGTTTTTT.

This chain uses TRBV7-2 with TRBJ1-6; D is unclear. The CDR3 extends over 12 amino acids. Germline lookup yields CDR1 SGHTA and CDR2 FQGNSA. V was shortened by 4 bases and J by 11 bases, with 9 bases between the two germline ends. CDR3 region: CASSSDSPPLHF. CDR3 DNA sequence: TGTGCCAGCAGCTCGGACTCTCCACCCCTCCACTTT.

Here the CDR3 reads CASSEGYGDTQYF. The CDR3, as DNA: TGTGCCAGCAGTGAAGGGTATGGAGATACGCAGTATTTT. The chain combines TRBV6-1 with TRBJ2-3; no clear D. V lost 1 base to trimming and J lost 5 bases, with 7 bases between them. CDR3 length: 13 residues. Germline loops: CDR1 MNHNS, CDR2 SASEGT.

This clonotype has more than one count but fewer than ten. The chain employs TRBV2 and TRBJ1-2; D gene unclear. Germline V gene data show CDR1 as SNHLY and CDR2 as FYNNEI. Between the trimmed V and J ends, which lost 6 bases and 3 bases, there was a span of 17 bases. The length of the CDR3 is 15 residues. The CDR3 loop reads CASRGPTVTDYGYTF. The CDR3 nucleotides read TGTGCCAGCAGGGGCCCGACTGTGACCGACTATGGCTACACCTTC.

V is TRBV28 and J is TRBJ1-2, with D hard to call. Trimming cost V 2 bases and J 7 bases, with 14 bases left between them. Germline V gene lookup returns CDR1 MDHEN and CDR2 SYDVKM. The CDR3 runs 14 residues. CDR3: CASSLGKLGSGYTF. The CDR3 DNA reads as TGTGCCAGCAGTTTAGGAAAACTGGGGAGTGGCTACACCTTC.

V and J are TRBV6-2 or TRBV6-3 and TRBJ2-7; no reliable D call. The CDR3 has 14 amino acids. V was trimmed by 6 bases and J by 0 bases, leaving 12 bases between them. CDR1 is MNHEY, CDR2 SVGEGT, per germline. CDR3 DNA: TGTGCCAGCAGCCGAGCTAGTAACTCCTACGAGCAGTACTTC. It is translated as CASSRASNSYEQYF.

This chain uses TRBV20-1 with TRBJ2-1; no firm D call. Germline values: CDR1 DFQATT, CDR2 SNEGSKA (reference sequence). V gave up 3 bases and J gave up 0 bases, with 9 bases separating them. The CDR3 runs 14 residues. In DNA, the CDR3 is TGCAGTGCTAGGTCCAGGAGCTCCTACAATGAGCAGTTCTTC. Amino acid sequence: CSARSRSSYNEQFF.

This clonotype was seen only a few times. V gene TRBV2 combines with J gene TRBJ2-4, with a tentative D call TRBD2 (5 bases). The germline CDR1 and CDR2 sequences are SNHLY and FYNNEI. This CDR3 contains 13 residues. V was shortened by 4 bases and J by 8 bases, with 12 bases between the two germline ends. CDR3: CASSVGMRDIQYF. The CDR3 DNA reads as TGTGCCAGCAGTGTCGGGATGCGGGACATTCAGTACTTC.

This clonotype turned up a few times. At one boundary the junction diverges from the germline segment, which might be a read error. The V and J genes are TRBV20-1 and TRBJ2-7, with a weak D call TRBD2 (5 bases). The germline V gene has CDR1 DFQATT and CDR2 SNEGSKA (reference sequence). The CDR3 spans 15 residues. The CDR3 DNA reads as TGCAATGCTAGAGATCTAGGACTCGTTCCCTACGAGCAGTACTTC. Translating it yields CNARDLGLVPYEQYF.

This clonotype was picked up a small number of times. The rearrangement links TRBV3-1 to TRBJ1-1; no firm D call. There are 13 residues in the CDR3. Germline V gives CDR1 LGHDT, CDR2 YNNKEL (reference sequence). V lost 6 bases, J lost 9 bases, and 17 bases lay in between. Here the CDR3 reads CASSTGFGPQAFF. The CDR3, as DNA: TGTGCCAGCAGTACGGGGTTTGGGCCCCAAGCTTTCTTT. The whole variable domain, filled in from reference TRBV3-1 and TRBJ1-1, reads DTAVSQTPKYLVTQMGNDKSIKCEQNLGHDTMYWYKQDSKKFLKIMFSYNNKELIINETVPNRFSPKSPDKAHLNLHINSLELGDSAVYFCASSTGFGPQAFFGQGTRLTVV.

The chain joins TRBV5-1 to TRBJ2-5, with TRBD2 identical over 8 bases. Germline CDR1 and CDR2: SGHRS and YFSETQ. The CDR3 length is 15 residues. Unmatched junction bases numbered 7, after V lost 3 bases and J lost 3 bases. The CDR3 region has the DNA TGCGCCAGCAGCTCCCAGCCAGCGGGAGAAGAGACCCAGTACTTC. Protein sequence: CASSSQPAGEETQYF.

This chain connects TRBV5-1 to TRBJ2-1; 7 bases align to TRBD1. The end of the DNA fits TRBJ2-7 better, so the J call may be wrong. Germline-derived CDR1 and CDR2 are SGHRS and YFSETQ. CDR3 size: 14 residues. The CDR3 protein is CASSLGTVYNEQYF. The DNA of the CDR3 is TGCGCCAGCAGCTTAGGGACAGTCTACAATGAGCAGTACTTC.

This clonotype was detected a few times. In DNA form, the CDR3 reads TGCAGCGTCACAGGGGGGAGCACCGGGGAGCTGTTTTTT. Its translation: CSVTGGSTGELFF. The J gene is TRBJ2-2, the V gene TRBV29-1, with 8 bases fitting TRBD1. CDR1 and CDR2 (germline): SQVTM, ANQGSEA. This CDR3 spans 13 amino acids. V shed 6 bases and J 4 bases; nucleotides not matched to a gene: 4.

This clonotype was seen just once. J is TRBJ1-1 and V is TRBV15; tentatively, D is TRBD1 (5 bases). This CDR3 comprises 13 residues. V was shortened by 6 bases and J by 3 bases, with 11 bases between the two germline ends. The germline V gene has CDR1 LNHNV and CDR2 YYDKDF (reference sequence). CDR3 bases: TGTGCCACCAGGCAGGGCAGCTACACTGAAGCTTTCTTT. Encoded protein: CATRQGSYTEAFF. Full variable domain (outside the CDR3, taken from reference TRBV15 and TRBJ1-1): DAMVIQNPRYQVTQFGKPVTLSCSQTLNHNVMYWYQQKSSQAPKLLFHYYDKDFNNEADTPDNFQSRRPNTSFCFLDIRSPGLGDTAMYLCATRQGSYTEAFFGQGTRLTVV.

The CDR3 DNA reads TGTGCCTGGAGTGTACCGTCTGCGCTGGATACGCAGTATTTT. As protein: CAWSVPSALDTQYF. This chain uses TRBV30 with TRBJ2-3, with D unresolved. Trimming shortened V by 0 bases and J by 6 bases, and 13 bases separated the two germline ends. The CDR3 is 14 residues long. In germline, CDR1 is GTSNPN, CDR2 SVGIG (reference sequence).

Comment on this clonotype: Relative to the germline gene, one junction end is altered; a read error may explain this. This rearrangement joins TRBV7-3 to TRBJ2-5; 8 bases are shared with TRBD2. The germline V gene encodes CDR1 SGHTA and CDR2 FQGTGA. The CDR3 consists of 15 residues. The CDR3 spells CAGSFSGRALETQYF. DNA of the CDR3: TGTGCCGGCAGCTTCTCCGGGAGGGCATTAGAGACCCAGTACTTC.

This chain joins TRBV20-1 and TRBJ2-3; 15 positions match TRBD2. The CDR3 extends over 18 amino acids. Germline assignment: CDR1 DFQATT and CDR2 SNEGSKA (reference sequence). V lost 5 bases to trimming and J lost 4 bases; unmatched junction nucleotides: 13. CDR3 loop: CSAFWTSGGVNYADTQYF. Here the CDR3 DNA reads TGCAGTGCTTTTTGGACTAGCGGGGGGGTTAACTATGCAGATACGCAGTATTTT.